This T cell receptor beta chain comes out of a study of cytomegalovirus exposure and HLA in healthy donors. Study-wide context: According to later analysis, the same platform produced the approximately 130 validation and several hundred first-cohort repertoires.

This table comes from immunoSEQ multiplex PCR, and its TCRdb copy is limited to in-frame clones, with some not included. The data contain roughly 260,000 clones, about 83% of them singletons. This clone was found a few times. Antigen: not known. Study outcomes and limitations: Reports showed the classifier diagnosing cytomegalovirus status with high specificity and sensitivity. The study labeled fewer than 200 TCR beta chains cytomegalovirus-associated. First-cohort TCR clusters were later found to tend to co-occur in the 90 to 150 validation repertoires.

The CDR3 length is 14 residues. V was clipped by 7 bases and J by 5 bases, with 14 bases between them. Germline V CDR1 and CDR2: LNHDA, SQIVND (reference sequence). The clonotype was recovered from a man between 18 and 29 years old in good health and CMV-seronegative. The rearrangement uses TRBV19 and TRBJ2-2; TRBD1 is a possible D gene (6 bases). The sample comprised PBMCs. CDR3 in amino acids: CASTEQGRTGELFF. Here the CDR3 DNA reads TGTGCCAGTACGGAACAGGGTCGGACCGGGGAGCTGTTTTTT.